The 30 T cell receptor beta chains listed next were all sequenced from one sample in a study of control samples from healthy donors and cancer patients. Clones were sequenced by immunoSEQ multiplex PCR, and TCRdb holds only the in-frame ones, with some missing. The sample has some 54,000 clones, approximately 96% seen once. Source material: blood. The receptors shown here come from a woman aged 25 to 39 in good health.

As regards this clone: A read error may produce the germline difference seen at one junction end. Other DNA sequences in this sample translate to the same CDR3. The CDR3 loop reads CSVEGDNYGYTF. As DNA, the CDR3 is TGCAGCGTCGAAGGAGACAACTATGGCTACACCTTC. The chain employs TRBV29-1 and TRBJ1-2; unclear D gene. The CDR3 is 12 residues long. Germline CDR1 SQVTM, CDR2 ANQGSEA.

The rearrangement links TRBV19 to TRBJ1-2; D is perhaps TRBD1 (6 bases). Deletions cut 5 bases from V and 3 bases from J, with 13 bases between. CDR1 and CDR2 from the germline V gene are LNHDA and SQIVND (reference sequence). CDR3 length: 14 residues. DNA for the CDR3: TGTGCCAGTAGTGGGCCCGACAGGCACTATGGCTACACCTTC. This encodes CASSGPDRHYGYTF.

CDR3 coding DNA: TGTGCCATCAGTGAAACACAGGGGAACTATGGCTACACCTTC. The encoded protein is CAISETQGNYGYTF. The V call is TRBV10-3, the J call TRBJ1-2, with TRBD1 matching over 7 bases. J was trimmed by 2 bases and V by 3 bases; bases with no gene match: 3. The germline V gene has CDR1 ENHRY and CDR2 SYGVKD. This CDR3 spans 14 amino acids.

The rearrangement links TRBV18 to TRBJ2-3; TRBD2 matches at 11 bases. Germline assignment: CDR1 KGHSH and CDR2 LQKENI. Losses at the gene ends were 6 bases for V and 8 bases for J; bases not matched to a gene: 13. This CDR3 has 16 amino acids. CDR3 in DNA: TGTGCCAGCTCCCCCGGGACTAGCGGACTCTTGGGTACGCAGTATTTT. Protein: CASSPGTSGLLGTQYF. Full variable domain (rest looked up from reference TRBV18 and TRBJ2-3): NAGVMQNPRHLVRRRGQEARLRCSPMKGHSHVYWYRQLPEEGLKFMVYLQKENIIDESGMPKERFSAEFPKEGPSILRIQQVVRGDSAAYFCASSPGTSGLLGTQYFGPGTRLTVL.

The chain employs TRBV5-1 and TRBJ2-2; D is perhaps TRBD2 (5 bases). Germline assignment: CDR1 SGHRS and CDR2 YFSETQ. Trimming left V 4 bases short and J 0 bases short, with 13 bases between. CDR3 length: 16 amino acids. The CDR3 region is CASSPGLRPNTGELFF. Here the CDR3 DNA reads TGCGCCAGCAGCCCCGGACTGCGCCCGAACACCGGGGAGCTGTTTTTT. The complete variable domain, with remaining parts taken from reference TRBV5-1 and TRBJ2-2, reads KAGVTQTPRYLIKTRGQQVTLSCSPISGHRSVSWYQQTPGQGLQFLFEYFSETQRNKGNFPGRFSGRQFSNSRSEMNVSTLELGDSALYLCASSPGLRPNTGELFFGEGSRLTVL.

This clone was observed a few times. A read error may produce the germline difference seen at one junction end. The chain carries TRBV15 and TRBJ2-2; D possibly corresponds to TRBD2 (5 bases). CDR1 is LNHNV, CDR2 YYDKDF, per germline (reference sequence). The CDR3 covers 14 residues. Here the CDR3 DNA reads TGTGCCACCGGAACCCCGGGGAACCCCGGGGAGCTGTTTTTT. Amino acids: CATGTPGNPGELFF.

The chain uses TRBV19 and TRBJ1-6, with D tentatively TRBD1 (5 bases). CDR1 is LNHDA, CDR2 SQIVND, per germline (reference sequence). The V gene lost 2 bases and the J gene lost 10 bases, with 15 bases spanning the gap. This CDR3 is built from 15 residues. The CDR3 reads CASSISERGWSPLHF. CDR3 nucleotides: TGTGCCAGTAGTATATCTGAAAGGGGTTGGTCACCCCTCCACTTT.

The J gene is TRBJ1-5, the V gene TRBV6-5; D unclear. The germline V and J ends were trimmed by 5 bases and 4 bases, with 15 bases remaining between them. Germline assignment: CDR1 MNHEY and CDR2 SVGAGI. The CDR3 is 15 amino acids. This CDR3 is CASSQVSAPNQPQHF. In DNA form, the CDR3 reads TGTGCCAGCAGTCAGGTGTCGGCCCCAAATCAGCCCCAGCATTTT.

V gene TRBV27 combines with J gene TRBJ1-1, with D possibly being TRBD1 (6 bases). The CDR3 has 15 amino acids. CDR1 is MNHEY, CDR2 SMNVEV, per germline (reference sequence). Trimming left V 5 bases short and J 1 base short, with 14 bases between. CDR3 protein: CASSGSGGPNTEAFF. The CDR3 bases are TGTGCCAGCAGTGGCTCGGGGGGCCCGAACACTGAAGCTTTCTTT.

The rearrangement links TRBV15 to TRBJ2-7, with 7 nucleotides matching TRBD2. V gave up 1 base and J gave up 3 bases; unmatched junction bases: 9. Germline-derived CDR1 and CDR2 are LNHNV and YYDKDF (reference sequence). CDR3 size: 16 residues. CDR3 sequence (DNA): TGTGCCACCAGCAGAGTGTCCACTAGCGCCGTCTACGAGCAGTACTTC. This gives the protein CATSRVSTSAVYEQYF.

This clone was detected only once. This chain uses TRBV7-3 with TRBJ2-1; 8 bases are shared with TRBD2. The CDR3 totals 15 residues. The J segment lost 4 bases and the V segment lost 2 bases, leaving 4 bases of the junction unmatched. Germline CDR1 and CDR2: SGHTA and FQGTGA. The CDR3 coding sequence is TGTGCCAGCAGCTTATTAACTAGCGGTTACAATGAGCAGTTCTTC. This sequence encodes CASSLLTSGYNEQFF.

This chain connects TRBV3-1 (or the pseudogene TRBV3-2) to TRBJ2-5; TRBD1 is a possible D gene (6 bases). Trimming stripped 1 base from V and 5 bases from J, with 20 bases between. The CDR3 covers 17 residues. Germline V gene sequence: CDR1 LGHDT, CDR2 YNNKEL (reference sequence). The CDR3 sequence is CASSQVFGAGDRETQYF. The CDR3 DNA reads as TGTGCCAGCAGCCAAGTGTTTGGGGCAGGGGATAGGGAGACCCAGTACTTC.

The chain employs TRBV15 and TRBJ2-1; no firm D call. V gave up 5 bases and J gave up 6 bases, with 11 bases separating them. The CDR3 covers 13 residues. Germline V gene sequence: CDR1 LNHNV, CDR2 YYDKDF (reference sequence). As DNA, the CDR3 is TGTGCCACCAGCGATAACCCCCTCAATGAGCAGTTCTTC. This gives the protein CATSDNPLNEQFF. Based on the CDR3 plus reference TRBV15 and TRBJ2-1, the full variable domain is DAMVIQNPRYQVTQFGKPVTLSCSQTLNHNVMYWYQQKSSQAPKLLFHYYDKDFNNEADTPDNFQSRRPNTSFCFLDIRSPGLGDTAMYLCATSDNPLNEQFFGPGTRLTVL.

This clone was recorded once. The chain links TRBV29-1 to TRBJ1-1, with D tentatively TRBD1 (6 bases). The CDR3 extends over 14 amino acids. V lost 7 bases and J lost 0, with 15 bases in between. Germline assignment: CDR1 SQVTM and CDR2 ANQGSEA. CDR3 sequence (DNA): TGCAGCGAAACGGGACAACCTCTGAACACTGAAGCTTTCTTT. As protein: CSETGQPLNTEAFF. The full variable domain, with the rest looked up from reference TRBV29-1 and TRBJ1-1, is SAVISQKPSRDICQRGTSLTIQCQVDSQVTMMFWYRQQPGQSLTLIATANQGSEATYESGFVIDKFPISRPNLTFSTLTVSNMSPEDSSIYLCSETGQPLNTEAFFGQGTRLTVV.

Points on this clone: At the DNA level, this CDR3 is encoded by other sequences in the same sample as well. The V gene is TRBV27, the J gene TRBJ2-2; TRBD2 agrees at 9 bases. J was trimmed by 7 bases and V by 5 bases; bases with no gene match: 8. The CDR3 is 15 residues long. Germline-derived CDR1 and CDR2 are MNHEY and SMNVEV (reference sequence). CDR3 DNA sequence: TGTGCCAGCAGTATAATAGCGGGAGTTGGCGGGGAGCTGTTTTTT. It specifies CASSIIAGVGGELFF.

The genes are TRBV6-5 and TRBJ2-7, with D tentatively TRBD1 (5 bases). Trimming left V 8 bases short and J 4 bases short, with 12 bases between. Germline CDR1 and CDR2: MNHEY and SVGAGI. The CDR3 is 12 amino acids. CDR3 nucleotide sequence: TGTGCCAGCGAAGCCAGGGAATACGAGCAGTACTTC. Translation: CASEAREYEQYF.

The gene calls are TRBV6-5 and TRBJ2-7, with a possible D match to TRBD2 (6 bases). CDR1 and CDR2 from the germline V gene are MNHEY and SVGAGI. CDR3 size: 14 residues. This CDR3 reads CASGGVLSSYEQYF. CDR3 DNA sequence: TGTGCTTCGGGCGGGGTCTTAAGCTCCTACGAGCAGTACTTC.

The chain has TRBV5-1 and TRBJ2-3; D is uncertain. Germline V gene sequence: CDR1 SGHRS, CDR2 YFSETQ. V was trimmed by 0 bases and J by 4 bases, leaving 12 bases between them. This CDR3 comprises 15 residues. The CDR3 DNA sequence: TGCGCCAGCAGCTTGGCCCTTGGGTACGCAGATACGCAGTATTTT. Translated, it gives CASSLALGYADTQYF.

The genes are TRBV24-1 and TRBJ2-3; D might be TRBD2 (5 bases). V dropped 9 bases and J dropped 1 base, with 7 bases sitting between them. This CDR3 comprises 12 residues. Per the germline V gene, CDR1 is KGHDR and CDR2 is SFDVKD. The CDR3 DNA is TGTGCCACCTCCGGGGGCACAGATACGCAGTATTTT. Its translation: CATSGGTDTQYF.

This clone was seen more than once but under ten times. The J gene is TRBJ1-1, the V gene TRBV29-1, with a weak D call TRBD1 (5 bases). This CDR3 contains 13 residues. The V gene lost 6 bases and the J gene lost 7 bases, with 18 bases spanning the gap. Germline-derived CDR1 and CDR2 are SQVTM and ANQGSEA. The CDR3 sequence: CSVETDFGHEAFF. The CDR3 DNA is TGCAGCGTCGAGACAGATTTTGGCCATGAAGCTTTCTTT.

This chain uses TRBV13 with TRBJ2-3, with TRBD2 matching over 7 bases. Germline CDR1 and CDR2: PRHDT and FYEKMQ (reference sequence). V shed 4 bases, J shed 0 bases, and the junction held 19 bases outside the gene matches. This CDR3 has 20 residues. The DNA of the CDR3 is TGTGCCAGCAGCTCGCCTCTAGCGGAGAACACAGGCCAAAGCACAGATACGCAGTATTTT. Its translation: CASSSPLAENTGQSTDTQYF.

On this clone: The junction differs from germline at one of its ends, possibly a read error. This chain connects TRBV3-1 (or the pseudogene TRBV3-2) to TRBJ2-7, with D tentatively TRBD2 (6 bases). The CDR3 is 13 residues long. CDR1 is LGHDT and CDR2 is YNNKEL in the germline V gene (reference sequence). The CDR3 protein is CASSHGGSSEQYF. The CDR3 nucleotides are TGTGCCAGCAGCCATGGAGGGTCCTCCGAGCAGTACTTC.

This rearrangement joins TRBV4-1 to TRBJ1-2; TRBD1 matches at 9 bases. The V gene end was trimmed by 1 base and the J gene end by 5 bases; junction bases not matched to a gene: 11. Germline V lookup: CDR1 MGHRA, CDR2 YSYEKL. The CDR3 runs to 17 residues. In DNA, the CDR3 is TGCGCCAGCAGCCAAGCACCCTCCCCAGACAGGGGGTATGGCTACACCTTC. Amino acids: CASSQAPSPDRGYGYTF.

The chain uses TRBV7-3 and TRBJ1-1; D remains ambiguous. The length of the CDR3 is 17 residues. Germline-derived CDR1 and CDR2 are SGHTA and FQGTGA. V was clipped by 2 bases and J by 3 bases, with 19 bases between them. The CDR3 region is CASSLGPLRVEDTEAFF. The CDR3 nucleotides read TGTGCCAGCAGCTTAGGCCCGCTTCGGGTGGAGGACACTGAAGCTTTCTTT.

CDR3 loop: CASSVLTGNNEQFF. As DNA, the CDR3 is TGTGCCAGCAGCGTTCTTACAGGGAACAATGAGCAGTTCTTC. The V and J genes are TRBV9 and TRBJ2-1, with D maybe TRBD1 (6 bases). Trimming took off 2 bases at V and 5 bases at J, with 11 bases between the two ends. Germline lookup yields CDR1 SGDLS and CDR2 YYNGEE. This CDR3 region has 14 residues.

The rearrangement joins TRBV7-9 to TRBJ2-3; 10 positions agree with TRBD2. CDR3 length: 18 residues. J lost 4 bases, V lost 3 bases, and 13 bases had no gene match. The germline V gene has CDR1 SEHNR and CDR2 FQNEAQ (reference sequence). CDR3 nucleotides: TGTGCCAGCAGCTTGGCGGCTAGCGGGAGAGGGGGGCCAGATACGCAGTATTTT. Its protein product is CASSLAASGRGGPDTQYF.

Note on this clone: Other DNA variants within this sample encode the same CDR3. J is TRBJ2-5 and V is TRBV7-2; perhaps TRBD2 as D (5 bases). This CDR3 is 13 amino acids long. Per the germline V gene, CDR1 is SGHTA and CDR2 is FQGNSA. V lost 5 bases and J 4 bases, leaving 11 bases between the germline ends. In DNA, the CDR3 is TGTGCCAGCAGCGGTGGACGGGGAGAGACCCAGTACTTC. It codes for CASSGGRGETQYF. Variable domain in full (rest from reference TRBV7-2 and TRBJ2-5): GAGVSQSPSNKVTEKGKDVELRCDPISGHTALYWYRQSLGQGLEFLIYFQGNSAPDKSGLPSDRFSAERTGGSVSTLTIQRTQQEDSAVYLCASSGGRGETQYFGPGTRLLVL.

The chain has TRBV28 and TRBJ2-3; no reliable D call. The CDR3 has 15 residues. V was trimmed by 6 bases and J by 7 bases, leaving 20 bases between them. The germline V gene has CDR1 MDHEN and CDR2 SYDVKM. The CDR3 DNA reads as TGTGCCAGCAGCCGGCCTACCGCCCAACTTAATACGCAGTATTTT. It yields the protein CASSRPTAQLNTQYF.

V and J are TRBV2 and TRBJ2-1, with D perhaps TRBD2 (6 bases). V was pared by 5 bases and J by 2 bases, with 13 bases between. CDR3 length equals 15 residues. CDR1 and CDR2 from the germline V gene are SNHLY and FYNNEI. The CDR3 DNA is TGTGCCAGCAGTAAGACCGGGACTCCCTACAATGAGCAGTTCTTC. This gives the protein CASSKTGTPYNEQFF.

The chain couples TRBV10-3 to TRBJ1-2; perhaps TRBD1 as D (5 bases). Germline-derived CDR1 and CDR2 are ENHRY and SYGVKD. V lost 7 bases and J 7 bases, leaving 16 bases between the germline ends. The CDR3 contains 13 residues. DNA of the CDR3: TGTGCCATCACTACGGGGGAGATTGGTGGCTACACCTTC. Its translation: CAITTGEIGGYTF.